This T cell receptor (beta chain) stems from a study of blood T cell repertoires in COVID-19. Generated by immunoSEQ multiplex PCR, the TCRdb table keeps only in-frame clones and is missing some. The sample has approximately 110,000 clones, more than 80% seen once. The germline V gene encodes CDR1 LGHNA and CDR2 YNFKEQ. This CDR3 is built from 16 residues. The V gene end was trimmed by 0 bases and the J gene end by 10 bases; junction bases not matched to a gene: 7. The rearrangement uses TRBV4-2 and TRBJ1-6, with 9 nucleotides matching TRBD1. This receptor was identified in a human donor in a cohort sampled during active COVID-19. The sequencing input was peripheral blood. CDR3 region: CASSQEAGQGGSPLHF. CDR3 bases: TGTGCCAGCAGCCAAGAAGCGGGACAGGGTGGATCACCCCTCCACTTT.